This TCR beta chain emerged from a study of blood T cell repertoires in COVID-19. Here immunoSEQ multiplex PCR was the method, and the copy in TCRdb shows in-frame clones only, minus some. This sample has roughly 86,000 clones, with around 80% found just once. Germline lookup yields CDR1 SGHRS and CDR2 YFSETQ. The junction had 7 bases not matched to a gene; V was cut back by 1 base and J by 7 bases. This CDR3 contains 15 residues. V and J are TRBV5-1 and TRBJ2-2; 7 nucleotides agree with TRBD1. Input material: peripheral blood. This TCR was recovered from a man over 45 who had recovered from COVID-19. This CDR3 is CASSLTQGVGGELFF. The CDR3 nucleotides read TGCGCCAGCAGCTTGACCCAGGGGGTAGGCGGGGAGCTGTTTTTT.